The 26 T cell receptor beta chains reported below all come from one sample, sequenced in a study of Ad26.COV2.S vaccination and SARS-CoV-2 variants. The repertoire was sequenced with immunoSEQ multiplex PCR; TCRdb's copy has only in-frame clones and lacks some. The sample yields about 480,000 clones, around 90% seen once. Documented treatment: some 19 received Ad26.COV2.S at low or high dose, single or two shots; 5 received placebo; per-sample allocation not given. Sampling took place 63 days after the first vaccine or placebo injection. Sequences were derived from peripheral blood, sampled in a trial of Ad26.COV2.S vaccine versus placebo. The receptors stem from a person aged 18-65 years who received the Ad26.COV2.S COVID-19 vaccine or a placebo.

This chain joins TRBV29-1 and TRBJ1-5; 10 bases agree with TRBD1. The CDR3 is 13 amino acids. Germline lookup yields CDR1 SQVTM and CDR2 ANQGSEA. Trimming cost V 6 bases and J 6 bases; bases outside gene matches: 5. CDR3 loop: CSVGQGGSQPQHF. Written as DNA, the CDR3 is TGCAGCGTCGGACAGGGGGGGAGTCAGCCCCAGCATTTT.

CDR3: CASSSPAAGLSPLHF. CDR3 nucleotides: TGTGCCAGCAGCTCCCCGGCGGCTGGTCTTTCACCCCTCCACTTT. The J gene is TRBJ1-6, the V gene TRBV7-2; D uncertain. CDR1 is SGHTA, CDR2 FQGNSA, per germline. V lost 4 bases and J 9 bases, leaving 16 bases between the germline ends. The CDR3 is made up of 15 amino acids.

The chain recombines TRBV18 with TRBJ2-1, with D unclear. Germline CDR1 reads KGHSH; CDR2 reads LQKENI. The CDR3 loop spans 13 amino acids. The V end lost 4 bases, the J end lost 5 bases, and 9 bases lay between the germline ends. CDR3 bases: TGTGCCAGCTCACTCTTCGGCGACAATGAGCAGTTCTTC. This sequence encodes CASSLFGDNEQFF. Based on the CDR3 plus reference TRBV18 and TRBJ2-1, the full variable domain is NAGVMQNPRHLVRRRGQEARLRCSPMKGHSHVYWYRQLPEEGLKFMVYLQKENIIDESGMPKERFSAEFPKEGPSILRIQQVVRGDSAAYFCASSLFGDNEQFFGPGTRLTVL.

The chain links TRBV15 to TRBJ1-1; the D is unclear. CDR1 is LNHNV, CDR2 YYDKDF, per germline (reference sequence). The CDR3 is 13 residues long. Deletions cut 4 bases from V and 4 bases from J, with 10 bases between. CDR3 protein: CATSTTPGTEAFF. CDR3 bases: TGTGCCACCAGCACCACCCCGGGCACTGAAGCTTTCTTT.

This sequence joins TRBV4-3 and TRBJ1-2, with unresolved D. This CDR3 contains 15 residues. Germline CDR1 LGHNA, CDR2 YSLEER. Trimming removed 0 bases at V and 6 bases at J, with 14 bases between. In DNA form, the CDR3 reads TGCGCCAGCAGCCAAGATGCTCTTTTCCCAAATGGCTACACCTTC. Encoded protein: CASSQDALFPNGYTF.

The chain carries TRBV5-1 and TRBJ2-7, with D unclear. Germline CDR1 is SGHRS and CDR2 is YFSETQ. V dropped 0 bases and J dropped 5 bases, with 9 bases sitting between them. This CDR3 spans 13 amino acids. For the CDR3, the DNA is TGCGCCAGCAGCTTGGCAGGCTTCAACGAGCAGTACTTC. This encodes CASSLAGFNEQYF.

The V and J genes are TRBV2 and TRBJ1-1, with no clear D. Germline V gene lookup returns CDR1 SNHLY and CDR2 FYNNEI. V gave up 8 bases and J gave up 1 base, with 11 bases separating them. This CDR3 is 13 amino acids long. The CDR3 nucleotides are TGTGCCAGCGGGATGGCGGGGAACACTGAAGCTTTCTTT. Residues: CASGMAGNTEAFF.

This clone was detected only a few times. The J gene is TRBJ2-6, the V gene TRBV6-2 or TRBV6-3; no clear D. The CDR3 is 14 amino acids. The germline V gene encodes CDR1 MNHEY and CDR2 SVGEGT. Trimming cost V 5 bases and J 0 bases, with 5 bases left between them. As DNA, the CDR3 is TGTGCCAGCAGTCTGAACTCTGGGGCCAACGTCCTGACTTTC. Translation gives CASSLNSGANVLTF.

V gene TRBV29-1 combines with J gene TRBJ2-2; no firm D call. V gave up 7 bases and J gave up 5 bases, with 8 bases separating them. The CDR3 extends over 11 amino acids. Germline V lookup: CDR1 SQVTM, CDR2 ANQGSEA. DNA of the CDR3: TGCAGCGCCCTAACGACCGGGGAGCTGTTTTTT. As protein: CSALTTGELFF.

The CDR3 loop is CASSQEGSSYNEQFF. For the CDR3, the DNA is TGTGCCAGCAGCCAAGAGGGCAGCTCCTACAATGAGCAGTTCTTC. The rearrangement uses TRBV4-2 and TRBJ2-1, with D uncertain. The CDR3 totals 15 residues. Deletions cut 0 bases from V and 0 bases from J, with 6 bases between. The germline V gene encodes CDR1 LGHNA and CDR2 YNFKEQ.

This chain connects TRBV7-9 to TRBJ1-5; perhaps TRBD1 as D (5 bases). From germline, CDR1 is SEHNR and CDR2 FQNEAQ (reference sequence). Trimming removed 2 bases from V and 3 bases from J, with 11 bases in between. This CDR3 has 15 amino acids. DNA for the CDR3: TGTGCCAGCAGCTTAACGGGGGGGAACAATCAGCCCCAGCATTTT. Translated: CASSLTGGNNQPQHF.

A single count supports this clone. The gene calls are TRBV28 and TRBJ1-2; D is ambiguous. This CDR3 is 14 amino acids long. Trimming removed 5 bases at V and 8 bases at J, with 18 bases between. Germline CDR1 reads MDHEN; CDR2 reads SYDVKM. CDR3 DNA: TGTGCCAGCAGTCTTCCTGTGGCGACGGGCGGCTACACCTTC. Its protein product is CASSLPVATGGYTF.

The chain recombines TRBV4-2 with TRBJ2-5, with 7 bases lining up with TRBD2. The CDR3 contains 14 residues. Per germline, CDR1 LGHNA and CDR2 YNFKEQ. Losses at the gene ends were 5 bases for V and 1 base for J; bases not matched to a gene: 4. The CDR3 here is CASSLIAGQETQYF. In DNA, the CDR3 is TGTGCCAGCAGCTTGATAGCGGGCCAAGAGACCCAGTACTTC.

This rearrangement joins TRBV9 to TRBJ1-4; tentative D call: TRBD1 (5 bases). The V and J ends lost 3 bases and 8 bases respectively, with 17 bases between them. The CDR3 length is 15 residues. Looked up from germline, CDR1 is SGDLS and CDR2 is YYNGEE. The CDR3 sequence: CASSALGPGGEKLFF. In DNA form, the CDR3 reads TGTGCCAGCAGCGCATTGGGCCCCGGGGGGGAAAAACTGTTTTTT.

The rearrangement joins TRBV30 to TRBJ2-5; maybe TRBD2 (6 bases). The V end was cut by 0 bases, the J end by 4 bases, with 18 bases between. CDR1 GTSNPN and CDR2 SVGIG come from the germline V gene (reference sequence). The CDR3 runs to 16 residues. CDR3 in amino acids: CAWSVPAGGRGETQYF. The CDR3 region has the DNA TGTGCCTGGAGTGTACCCGCCGGAGGGAGAGGAGAGACCCAGTACTTC.

V is TRBV19 and J is TRBJ1-1, with D unresolved. Germline CDR1 LNHDA, CDR2 SQIVND (reference sequence). The CDR3 is 13 amino acids. V was pared by 6 bases and J by 4 bases, with 12 bases between. For the CDR3, the DNA is TGTGCCAGTAGCCGGGGAATGGGCACTGAAGCTTTCTTT. Amino acid sequence: CASSRGMGTEAFF.

The chain uses TRBV27 and TRBJ2-3, with D tentatively TRBD2 (5 bases). Deletions cut 2 bases from V and 4 bases from J, with 16 bases between. The CDR3 extends over 16 amino acids. Germline loops: CDR1 MNHEY, CDR2 SMNVEV (reference sequence). CDR3 sequence: CASSLGGRATPDTQYF. DNA for the CDR3: TGTGCCAGCAGTTTAGGAGGCCGAGCCACCCCAGATACGCAGTATTTT.

The V call is TRBV19, the J call TRBJ1-4; TRBD1 is a possible D gene (5 bases). The V gene's germline CDR1 is LNHDA and CDR2 SQIVND (reference sequence). V gave up 7 bases and J gave up 3 bases, with 18 bases separating them. The CDR3 is 16 residues long. The CDR3 sequence is CASTPRHRIANEKLFF. The DNA for the CDR3 is TGTGCCAGTACCCCGAGGCACAGGATCGCTAATGAAAAACTGTTTTTT.

This clone was seen a handful of times. J is TRBJ1-2 and V is TRBV28; D not certain. Per germline, CDR1 MDHEN and CDR2 SYDVKM. V was cut by 5 bases and J by 0 bases, with 10 bases left in between. This CDR3 has 14 amino acids. This CDR3 reads CASSSQNTNYGYTF. The CDR3 DNA reads TGTGCCAGCAGTAGTCAGAATACTAACTATGGCTACACCTTC.

The chain joins TRBV18 to TRBJ2-7; D is uncertain. The CDR3 runs to 13 residues. Trimming left V 3 bases short and J 2 bases short, with 8 bases between. Germline assignment: CDR1 KGHSH and CDR2 LQKENI. CDR3 in amino acids: CASSPQQTYEQYF. CDR3 DNA: TGTGCCAGCTCACCTCAACAGACCTACGAGCAGTACTTC. Together with reference TRBV18 and TRBJ2-7, the CDR3 gives the full variable domain: NAGVMQNPRHLVRRRGQEARLRCSPMKGHSHVYWYRQLPEEGLKFMVYLQKENIIDESGMPKERFSAEFPKEGPSILRIQQVVRGDSAAYFCASSPQQTYEQYFGPGTRLTVT.

V is TRBV5-1 and J is TRBJ2-5; unclear D gene. This CDR3 comprises 15 residues. The V gene's germline CDR1 is SGHRS and CDR2 YFSETQ. Trimming shortened V by 7 bases and J by 0 bases, and 16 bases separated the two germline ends. The DNA of the CDR3 is TGCGCCAGCCTCGAGGCCGGAACAAACCAAGAGACCCAGTACTTC. Translated, it gives CASLEAGTNQETQYF. Using reference TRBV5-1 and TRBJ2-5 for the parts outside the CDR3, the full variable domain is KAGVTQTPRYLIKTRGQQVTLSCSPISGHRSVSWYQQTPGQGLQFLFEYFSETQRNKGNFPGRFSGRQFSNSRSEMNVSTLELGDSALYLCASLEAGTNQETQYFGPGTRLLVL.

The gene calls are TRBV4-3 and TRBJ1-6; weak D call: TRBD1 (5 bases). CDR1 LGHNA and CDR2 YSLEER come from the germline V gene. V was pared by 4 bases and J by 9 bases, with 10 bases between. This CDR3 has 13 amino acids. CDR3 bases: TGCGCCAGCAGCCCCTGGAGGGGTTCACCCCTCCACTTT. Translated: CASSPWRGSPLHF.

This clone was found once. The chain recombines TRBV19 with TRBJ2-1; 8 bases are shared with TRBD1. CDR1 and CDR2 (germline): LNHDA, SQIVND (reference sequence). The CDR3 contains 17 residues. With 0 bases clipped from V and 7 bases from J, the junction kept 11 bases outside the gene matches. The CDR3 region is CASSIDQGAILPNEQFF. The DNA of the CDR3 is TGTGCCAGTAGTATAGATCAGGGGGCGATCCTTCCAAATGAGCAGTTCTTC.

The chain couples TRBV23-1 to TRBJ1-2; perhaps TRBD1 as D (6 bases). TRBV23-1 is annotated as an ORF whose role is uncertain. There are 12 residues in the CDR3. Trimming pared 6 bases from V and 7 bases from J, leaving 12 bases between. The CDR3 DNA reads TGCGCCAGCAGGGCAGGGGCCGGTGGCTACACCTTC. It codes for CASRAGAGGYTF.

This chain uses TRBV7-3 with TRBJ2-7; 8 bases are a match to TRBD2. The CDR3 totals 13 residues. The germline V gene has CDR1 SGHTA and CDR2 FQGTGA. V shed 5 bases and J 1 base; nucleotides not matched to a gene: 1. In DNA form, the CDR3 reads TGTGCCAGCAGCGGACTAGCTTCCTACGAGCAGTACTTC. Its protein product is CASSGLASYEQYF.

The chain combines TRBV30 with TRBJ2-2; TRBD1 matches 7 bases. V shed 1 base, J shed 5 bases, and the junction held 13 bases outside the gene matches. The germline V gene encodes CDR1 GTSNPN and CDR2 SVGIG (reference sequence). This CDR3 is built from 17 residues. CDR3 sequence: CAWSGQGEGWWTGELFF. The CDR3 DNA reads as TGTGCCTGGAGTGGACAGGGTGAAGGATGGTGGACCGGGGAGCTGTTTTTT.